This TCR beta chain was captured by sequencing in a study of chemoradiotherapy in HPV16-positive cancers (dated by TCRdb to between 2022 and 2023). Broadly, across the study: Candidate HPV-specific T-cell clones and common TCR motifs were defined by functional T-cell assays performed on cells from a couple of HPV16-positive patients. The study set out to ask whether T-cell immunity against the HPV oncoproteins E6 and E7 changes over the course of chemoradiotherapy and whether that immunity affects survival. Next, the candidate HPV-specific TCRs and motifs were followed in TCR repertoires from over 85 patients with HPV-related cancers.

Repertoires were sampled repeatedly over the course of chemoradiotherapy so that clonal expansion in the tumor microenvironment could be followed. What the study reported, not specific to this receptor: Expansion of candidate HPV-specific clones and E7-related TCR motifs was observed in the tumor microenvironment during treatment, whereas no such expansion was observed for non-HPV-specific T cells. Only two HPV16-positive patients were used to derive the functional definition of HPV-specific T cells, and the survival association was reported for HPV16-positive patients. In HPV16-positive patients, expansion of HPV-responsive T cells during chemoradiotherapy was associated with improved recurrence-free survival.

The method behind the library was the immunoSEQ multiplex PCR assay. TCRdb took this table from immuneACCESS and kept in-frame rearrangements with V and J called. Such tables lack part of the clones; where checked against another copy, unresolved V genes explain under half of the gap, and the rest is unexplained. This sample gives fewer than 1,200 clones in total; roughly 80% of them show up just once. Roughly 4% of the sample is taken by the ten largest. In its sample, this clone was seen once. Its target antigen remains unknown. No much larger clonotype is one base removed from it; base qualities were not supplied. V lost 3 bases and J lost 4 bases, and the count of bases not matched to a germline gene is 7. The CDR3 covers 16 residues, taking in both the cysteine and the phenylalanine. Only CDR3 DNA is held: 48 bases, read in frame from base 1. CDR1 and CDR2, per the germline V gene, are SGDLS and YYNGEE.

This material consisted of tumor tissue, taken from a patient who underwent chemoradiotherapy. The TCR was taken from a human donor with HPV-associated anogenital cancer. The sequence joins TRBV9 to TRBJ2-3, and 11 junction bases match TRBD2. CDR3 sequence: CASSGALAGVADTQYF. The nucleotides read TGTGCCAGCAGCGGTGCACTAGCGGGAGTTGCAGATACGCAGTATTTT.